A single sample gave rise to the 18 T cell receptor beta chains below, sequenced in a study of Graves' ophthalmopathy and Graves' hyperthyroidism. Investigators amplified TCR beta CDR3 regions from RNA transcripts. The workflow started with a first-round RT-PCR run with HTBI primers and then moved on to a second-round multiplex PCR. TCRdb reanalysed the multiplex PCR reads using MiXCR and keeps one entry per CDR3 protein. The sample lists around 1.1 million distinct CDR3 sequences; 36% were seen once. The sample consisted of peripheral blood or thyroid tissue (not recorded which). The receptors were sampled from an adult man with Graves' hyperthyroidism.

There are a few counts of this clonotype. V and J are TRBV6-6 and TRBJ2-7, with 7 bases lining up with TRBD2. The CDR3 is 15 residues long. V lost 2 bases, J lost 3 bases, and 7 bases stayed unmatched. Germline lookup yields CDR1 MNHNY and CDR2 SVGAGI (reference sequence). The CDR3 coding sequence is TGTGCCAGCAGTTACCCTGGGGGGGGAAACTACGAGCAGTACTTC. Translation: CASSYPGGGNYEQYF.

CDR3 DNA: TGTGCCAGCAACCCGTGGCAGGCTAGTGGTATGGAGGGGACCGGGGAGCTGTTTTTT. Protein sequence: CASNPWQASGMEGTGELFF. The rearrangement joins TRBV7-2 to TRBJ2-2; a possible D gene is TRBD2 (6 bases). Germline V gives CDR1 SGHTA, CDR2 FQGNSA. Trimming removed 7 bases at V and 5 bases at J, with 29 bases between. The CDR3 is made up of 19 amino acids.

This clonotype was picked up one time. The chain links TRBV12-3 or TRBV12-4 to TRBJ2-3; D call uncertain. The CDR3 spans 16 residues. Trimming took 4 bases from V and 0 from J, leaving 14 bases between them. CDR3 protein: CASSSGDKISTDTQYF. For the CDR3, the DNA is TGTGCCAGCAGTTCCGGTGACAAGATTAGCACAGATACGCAGTATTTT.

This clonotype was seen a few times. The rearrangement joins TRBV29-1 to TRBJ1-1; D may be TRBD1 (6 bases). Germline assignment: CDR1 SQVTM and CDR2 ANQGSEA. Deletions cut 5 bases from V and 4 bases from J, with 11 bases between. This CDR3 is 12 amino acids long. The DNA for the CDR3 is TGCAGCGTTACTACAGGGCGCACTGAAGCTTTCTTT. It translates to CSVTTGRTEAFF. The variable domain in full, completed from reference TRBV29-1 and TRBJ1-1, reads SAVISQKPSRDICQRGTSLTIQCQVDSQVTMMFWYRQQPGQSLTLIATANQGSEATYESGFVIDKFPISRPNLTFSTLTVSNMSPEDSSIYLCSVTTGRTEAFFGQGTRLTVV.

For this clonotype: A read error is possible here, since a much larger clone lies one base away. CDR3 coding DNA: TGTGCCAGCAGCTCGGGACTAGCCCCCGCCGGGCAGTACTTC. Protein product: CASSSGLAPAGQYF. V is TRBV7-8 and J is TRBJ2-7; 9 bases map to TRBD2. V was clipped by 4 bases and J by 9 bases; unmatched bases: 10. In germline, CDR1 is SGHVS, CDR2 FQNEAQ. CDR3 length equals 14 residues.

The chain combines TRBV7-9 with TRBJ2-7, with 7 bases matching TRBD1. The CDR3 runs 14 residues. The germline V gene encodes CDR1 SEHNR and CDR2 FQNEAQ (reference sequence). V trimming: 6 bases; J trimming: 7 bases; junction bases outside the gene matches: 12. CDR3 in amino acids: CASRSTGAAGEQYF. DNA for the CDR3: TGTGCCAGCAGATCCACAGGGGCCGCTGGGGAGCAGTACTTC.

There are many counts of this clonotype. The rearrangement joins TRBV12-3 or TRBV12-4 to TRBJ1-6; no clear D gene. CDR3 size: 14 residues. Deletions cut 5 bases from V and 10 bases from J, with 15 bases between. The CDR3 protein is CASSSSSQRSPLHF. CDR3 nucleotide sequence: TGTGCCAGCAGTAGTTCTTCACAGCGATCACCCCTCCACTTT.

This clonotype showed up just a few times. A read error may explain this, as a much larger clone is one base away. CDR3 bases: TGCAGTGCTAGGCAGGGGGTCCTTGGCTACACCTTC. This translates into CSARQGVLGYTF. The genes are TRBV20-1 and TRBJ1-2; TRBD1 agrees at 7 bases. CDR1 and CDR2 from the germline V gene are DFQATT and SNEGSKA (reference sequence). V lost 3 bases and J lost 7; bases outside the gene matches: 5. The CDR3 runs to 12 residues.

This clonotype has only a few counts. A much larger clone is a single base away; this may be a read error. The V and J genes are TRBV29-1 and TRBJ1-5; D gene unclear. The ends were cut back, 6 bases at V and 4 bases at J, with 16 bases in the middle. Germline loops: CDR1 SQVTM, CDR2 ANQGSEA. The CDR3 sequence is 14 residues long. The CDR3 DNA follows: TGCAGCGTACTCTTCACGAGTTGGAATCAGCCCCAGCATTTT. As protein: CSVLFTSWNQPQHF.

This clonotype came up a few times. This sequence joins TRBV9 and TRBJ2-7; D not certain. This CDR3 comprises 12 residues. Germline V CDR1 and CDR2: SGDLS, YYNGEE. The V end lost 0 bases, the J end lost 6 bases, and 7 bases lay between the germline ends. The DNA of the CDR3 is TGTGCCAGCAGCGTAGGGGGATCCGAGCAGTACTTC. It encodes CASSVGGSEQYF. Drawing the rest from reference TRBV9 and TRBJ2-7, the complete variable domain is DSGVTQTPKHLITATGQRVTLRCSPRSGDLSVYWYQQSLDQGLQFLIQYYNGEERAKGNILERFSAQQFPDLHSELNLSSLELGDSALYFCASSVGGSEQYFGPGTRLTVT.

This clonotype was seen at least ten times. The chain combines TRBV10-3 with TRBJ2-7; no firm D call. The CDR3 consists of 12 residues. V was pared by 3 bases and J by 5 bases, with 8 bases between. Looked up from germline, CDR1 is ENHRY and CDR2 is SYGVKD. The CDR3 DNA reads TGTGCCATCAGTGAAACCCTTGACGAGCAGTACTTC. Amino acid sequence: CAISETLDEQYF.

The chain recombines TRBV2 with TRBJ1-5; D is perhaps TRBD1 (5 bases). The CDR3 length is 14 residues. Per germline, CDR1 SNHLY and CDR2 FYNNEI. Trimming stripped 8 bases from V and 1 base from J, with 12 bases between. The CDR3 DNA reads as TGTGCCAGCCGGGACTCCCAAAGCAATCAGCCCCAGCATTTT. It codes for CASRDSQSNQPQHF.

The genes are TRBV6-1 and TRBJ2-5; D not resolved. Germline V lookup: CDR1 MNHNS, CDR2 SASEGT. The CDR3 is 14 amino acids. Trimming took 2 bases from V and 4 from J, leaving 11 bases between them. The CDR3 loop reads CASSENRERETQYF. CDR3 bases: TGTGCCAGCAGTGAAAATAGGGAACGAGAGACCCAGTACTTC.

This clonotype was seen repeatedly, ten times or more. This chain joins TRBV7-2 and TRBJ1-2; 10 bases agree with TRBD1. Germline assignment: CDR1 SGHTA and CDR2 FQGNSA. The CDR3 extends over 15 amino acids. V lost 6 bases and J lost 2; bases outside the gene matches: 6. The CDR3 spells CASSRDRGGNYGYTF. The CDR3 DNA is TGTGCCAGCAGTAGGGACAGGGGAGGGAACTATGGCTACACCTTC.

The DNA of the CDR3 is TGTGCCAGCAGCAGGGTGTACAATGAGCAGTTCTTC. It is translated as CASSRVYNEQFF. The chain carries TRBV25-1 and TRBJ2-1; tentatively, D is TRBD1 (5 bases). Trimming took off 6 bases at V and 4 bases at J, with 7 bases between the two ends. The CDR3 totals 12 residues. Germline V gene data show CDR1 as MGHDK and CDR2 as SYGVNS.

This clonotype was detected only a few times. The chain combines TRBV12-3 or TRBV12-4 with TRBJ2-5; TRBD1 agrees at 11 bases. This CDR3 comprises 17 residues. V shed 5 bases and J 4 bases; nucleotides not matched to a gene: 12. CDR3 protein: CASSPQPGTGGSETQYF. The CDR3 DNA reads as TGTGCCAGCAGTCCCCAACCCGGGACAGGGGGTTCAGAGACCCAGTACTTC.

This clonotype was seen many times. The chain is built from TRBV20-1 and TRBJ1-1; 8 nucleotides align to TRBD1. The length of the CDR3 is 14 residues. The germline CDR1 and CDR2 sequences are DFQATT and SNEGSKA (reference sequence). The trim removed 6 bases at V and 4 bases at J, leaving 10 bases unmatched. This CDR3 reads CSATDREGPTEAFF. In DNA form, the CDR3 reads TGCAGTGCCACGGACAGGGAAGGGCCCACTGAAGCTTTCTTT.

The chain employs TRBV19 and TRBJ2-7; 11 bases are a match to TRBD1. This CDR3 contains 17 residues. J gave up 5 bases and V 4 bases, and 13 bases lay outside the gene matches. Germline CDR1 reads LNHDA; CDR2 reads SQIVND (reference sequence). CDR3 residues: CASSTLPTGTGGNEQYF. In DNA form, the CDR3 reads TGTGCCAGTAGTACCCTCCCGACCGGGACAGGGGGTAACGAGCAGTACTTC. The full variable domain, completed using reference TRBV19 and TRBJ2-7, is DGGITQSPKYLFRKEGQNVTLSCEQNLNHDAMYWYRQDPGQGLRLIYYSQIVNDFQKGDIAEGYSVSREKKESFPLTVTSAQKNPTAFYLCASSTLPTGTGGNEQYFGPGTRLTVT.